The sequence of this T cell receptor beta chain was determined in a study of human T cells and chemical hapten exposure. Study observations and caveats: DPC sensitization did not alter TCRs above 1 in 1000 frequency. Large CDR3 similarity clusters arose significantly more often from expanded TCRs than from controls.

Germline V gene sequence: CDR1 MDHEN, CDR2 SYDVKM. Trimming stripped 6 bases from V and 3 bases from J, with 17 bases between. This CDR3 comprises 15 residues. Time point denoted: pre-sensitization, week 0. Treatment noted: therapeutic diphenylcyclopropenone sensitization with weekly scalp DPC. TCRdb independently ran MiXCR on the RACE reads; one entry per CDR3 protein. The data contain about 260,000 distinct CDR3 sequences, 8.6% of them singletons. In regard to this clonotype: The antigen is undetermined.

This sample comprised whole blood, obtained in connection with sensitization to the hapten diphenylcyclopropenone (DPC). The sequence was obtained from a woman in her 40s with alopecia areata. Some clones in this sample may be carry-over from other donors' samples. V gene TRBV28 combines with J gene TRBJ2-5; the D gene could be TRBD1 or TRBD2 (6 bases each). This CDR3 is CASRPTGRGEETQYF. The CDR3 DNA sequence: TGTGCCAGCAGACCCACCGGTAGGGGGGAAGAGACCCAGTACTTC.